These 2 T cell receptor beta chains share one sample of origin, sequenced in a study of spatial heterogeneity in lung cancer. One entry per CDR3 protein, called by TCRdb with MiXCR from the 5' RACE reads. The repertoire includes under 80,000 distinct CDR3 sequences, under 7.5% of them detected once, and about 15% sits in the top ten. Time point indicated: sample taken at primary tumor resection. The specimen was PBMCs, collected at surgery. The receptors here all came from a female donor with early-stage non-small cell lung cancer.

This clonotype occurred a few times. This sequence joins TRBV14 and TRBJ2-1, with TRBD1 identical over 9 bases. Germline V gene sequence: CDR1 SGHDN, CDR2 FVKESK. V lost 2 bases to trimming and J lost 15 bases; unmatched junction nucleotides: 8. This CDR3 is 13 amino acids long. This CDR3 is CASSQTRTGVPFF. As DNA, the CDR3 is TGTGCCAGCAGCCAAACTCGGACAGGGGTTCCGTTCTTC.

This clonotype appeared many times. The rearrangement joins TRBV7-2 to TRBJ2-3; D may be TRBD2 (7 bases). V dropped 5 bases and J dropped 0 bases, with 15 bases sitting between them. The CDR3 runs 16 residues. Per germline, CDR1 SGHTA and CDR2 FQGNSA. CDR3 bases: TGTGCCAGCAGCACTTTGGCGGGGGCTAGCACAGATACGCAGTATTTT. It yields the protein CASSTLAGASTDTQYF.